The following is a T cell receptor beta chain sequence with its context. Its antigen remains unidentified. These data belong to a study of OX40 agonist ivuxolimab in advanced cancers. Study results and caveats: Relative to CD4+ cells, CD8+ T cells on average had more expanded clones.

Germline values: CDR1 SGHNT, CDR2 YYREEE (reference sequence). Deletions cut 3 bases from V and 9 bases from J, with 19 bases between. This CDR3 comprises 16 residues. The data were produced by immunoSEQ multiplex PCR, yet TCRdb's version contains in-frame clones alone and is incomplete. Of 85,000 to 100,000 clones listed, about 90% are singletons. The chain couples TRBV5-4 to TRBJ1-6; D is possibly TRBD1 (5 bases). This TCR was sampled from an adult with an advanced solid tumor such as melanoma, head and neck, liver or kidney cancer. Here the sequenced sample was CD4+ or CD8+ T cells sorted from blood, taken in a trial of the OX40 agonist ivuxolimab. The CDR3 loop reads CASSSAGGGIGSPLHF. The CDR3 region has the DNA TGTGCCAGCAGCTCCGCTGGCGGGGGGATCGGTTCACCCCTCCACTTT.